This note documents a single TCR beta chain sequence. This table comes from immunoSEQ multiplex PCR, and its TCRdb copy is limited to in-frame clones, with some not included. This sample carries over 200,000 clones, 86% of them seen once, and the ten largest clones take about 14%. Participants spanned ages roughly 18 to 90 years and resided in 20 to 30 US areas. J gave up 6 bases and V 5 bases, and 8 bases lay outside the gene matches. The V gene's germline CDR1 is SEHNR and CDR2 FQNEAQ (reference sequence). The length of the CDR3 is 14 residues. The entry originates in a study of blood T cell repertoires in COVID-19. Overall study: The origin of the acute and convalescent COVID-19 samples was the United States, Italy and Spain. Sources were T cells, B-cell-depleted T cells, or PBMCs; the material itself was cDNA or gDNA.

This chain joins TRBV7-9 and TRBJ2-7; 9 bases are shared with TRBD1. Input material: PBMCs or T cells enriched from blood (not recorded which). This clonotype originated in a man aged 18 to 29 who had recovered from COVID-19. The CDR3: CASSPRTGESEQYF. Here the CDR3 DNA reads TGTGCCAGCAGCCCACGGACAGGGGAAAGCGAGCAGTACTTC.